This section outlines one T cell receptor beta chain sequence together with its context. The target antigen is unknown. The source of the sample is a study of a mutant IDH1 vaccine in newly diagnosed glioma. Study context: Either 4-6 weeks after radiotherapy alone or alongside temozolomide, vaccination was begun. Patients previously underwent radiotherapy, temozolomide, or both, and most underwent both.

CDR3 size: 16 residues. The germline V gene encodes CDR1 MNHEY and CDR2 SVGAGI. Unmatched junction bases numbered 14, after V lost 2 bases and J lost 7 bases. The protocol was immunoSEQ multiplex PCR, while the TCRdb copy is restricted to in-frame clones and leaves out a portion. The top ten clones hold 20% of a sample with approximately 26,000 clones, 70% to 90% of them seen once. The time point denotes: week 5, during vaccination. Vaccination used 300 ug of mutant IDH1 20-mer peptide per dose, with topical imiquimod. Notes on the study in general: Altogether, almost 95% of patients exhibited vaccine-induced immune responses.

This TCR came from a young man with glioma. The specimen was PBMCs, collected from a glioma patient whose treatment included an IDH1 peptide vaccine. The chain uses TRBV6-5 and TRBJ2-7, with 7 bases fitting TRBD1. The CDR3 bases are TGTGCCAGCAGTTACCGTCGGGCAGCCCCCAGGGGGGAGCAGTACTTC. Encoded protein: CASSYRRAAPRGEQYF.